Given below is one TCR beta chain in context. The antigen remains undetermined. The data derive from a study of cytomegalovirus exposure and HLA in healthy donors. Findings and caveats of the study: The study put 160 or so TCR beta chains on its list as cytomegalovirus-associated.

Using immunoSEQ multiplex PCR, the repertoire was profiled, and TCRdb retains in-frame clones only, with some absent. The repertoire consists of about 120,000 clones, with approximately 81% occurring once and the leading ten covering under 2.5%. The CDR3 is 15 amino acids. The germline gives CDR1 SNHLY, CDR2 FYNNEI. With 7 bases removed from V and 4 bases from J, the gap between germline ends came to 17 bases. The rearrangement joins TRBV2 to TRBJ1-3; D is unclear. The receptor was derived from a woman in her twenties or thirties in good health and CMV-seronegative. Sequenced material: PBMCs. The CDR3 DNA sequence: TGTGCCAGCAATATAATTTCGGGTGCGGGAAACACCATATATTTT. As protein: CASNIISGAGNTIYF.